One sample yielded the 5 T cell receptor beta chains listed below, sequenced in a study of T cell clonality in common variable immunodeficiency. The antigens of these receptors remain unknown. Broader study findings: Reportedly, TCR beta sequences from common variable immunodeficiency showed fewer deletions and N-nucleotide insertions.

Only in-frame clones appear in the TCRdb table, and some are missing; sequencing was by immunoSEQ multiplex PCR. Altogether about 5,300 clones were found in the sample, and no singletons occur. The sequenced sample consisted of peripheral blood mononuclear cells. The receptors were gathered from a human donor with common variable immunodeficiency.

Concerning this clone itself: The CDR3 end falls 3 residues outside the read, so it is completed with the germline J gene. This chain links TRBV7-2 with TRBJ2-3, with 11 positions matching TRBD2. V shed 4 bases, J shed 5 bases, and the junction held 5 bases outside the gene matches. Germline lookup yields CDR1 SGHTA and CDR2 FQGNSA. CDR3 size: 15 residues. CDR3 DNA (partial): TGTGCCAGCAGCTCTCTAGCGGGAGGAATAGATACG. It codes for CASSSLAGGIDT. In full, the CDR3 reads CASSSLAGGIDTQYF.

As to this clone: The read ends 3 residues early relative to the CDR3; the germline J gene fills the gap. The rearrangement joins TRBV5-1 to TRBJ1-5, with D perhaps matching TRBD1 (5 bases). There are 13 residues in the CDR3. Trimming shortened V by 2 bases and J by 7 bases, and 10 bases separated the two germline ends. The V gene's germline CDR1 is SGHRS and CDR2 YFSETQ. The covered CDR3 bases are TGCGCCAGCAGCTTCGGGGGGTCCCAGCCC. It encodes CASSFGGSQP. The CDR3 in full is CASSFGGSQPQHF.

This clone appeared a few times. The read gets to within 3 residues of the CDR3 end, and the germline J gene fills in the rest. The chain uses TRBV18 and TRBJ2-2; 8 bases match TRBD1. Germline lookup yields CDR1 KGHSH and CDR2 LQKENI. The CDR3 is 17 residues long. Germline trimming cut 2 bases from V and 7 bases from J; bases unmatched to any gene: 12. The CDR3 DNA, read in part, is TGTGCCAGCTCACCAAGGCAACTCGACAGGGGCAACGGGGAG. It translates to CASSPRQLDRGNGE. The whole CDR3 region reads CASSPRQLDRGNGELFF.

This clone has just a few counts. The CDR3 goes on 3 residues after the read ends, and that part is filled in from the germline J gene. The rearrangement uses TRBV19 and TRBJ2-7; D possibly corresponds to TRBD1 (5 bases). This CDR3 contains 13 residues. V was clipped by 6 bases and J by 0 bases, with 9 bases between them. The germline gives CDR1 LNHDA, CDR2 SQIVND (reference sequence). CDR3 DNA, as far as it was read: TGTGCCAGTAGCCAAGGGGCCTCCTACGAG. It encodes CASSQGASYE. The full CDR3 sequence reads CASSQGASYEQYF. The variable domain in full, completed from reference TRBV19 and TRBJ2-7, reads DGGITQSPKYLFRKEGQNVTLSCEQNLNHDAMYWYRQDPGQGLRLIYYSQIVNDFQKGDIAEGYSVSREKKESFPLTVTSAQKNPTAFYLCASSQGASYEQYFGPGTRLTVT.

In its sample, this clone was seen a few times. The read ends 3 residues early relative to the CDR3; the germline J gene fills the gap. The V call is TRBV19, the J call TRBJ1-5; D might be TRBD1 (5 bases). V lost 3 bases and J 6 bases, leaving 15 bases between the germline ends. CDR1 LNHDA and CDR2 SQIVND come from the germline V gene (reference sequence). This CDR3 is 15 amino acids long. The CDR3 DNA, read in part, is TGTGCCAGTAGTATGGGTGGGGCGGGGGGTCAGCCC. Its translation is CASSMGGAGGQP. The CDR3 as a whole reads CASSMGGAGGQPQHF. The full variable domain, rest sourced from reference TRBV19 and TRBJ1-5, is DGGITQSPKYLFRKEGQNVTLSCEQNLNHDAMYWYRQDPGQGLRLIYYSQIVNDFQKGDIAEGYSVSREKKESFPLTVTSAQKNPTAFYLCASSMGGAGGQPQHFGDGTRLSIL.